The 24 T cell receptor beta chains reported below all come from one sample, sequenced in a study of OX40 agonist ivuxolimab in advanced cancers. Generated by immunoSEQ multiplex PCR, the TCRdb table keeps only in-frame clones and is missing some. The table records tens of thousands of clones, 75% to 90% of them present only once. Sequences were derived from CD4+ or CD8+ T cells sorted from blood, sampled in a trial of the OX40 agonist ivuxolimab. The receptors derive from an adult with an advanced solid tumor such as melanoma, head and neck, liver or kidney cancer.

CDR3 loop: CASSPAQGNTQYF. The CDR3 nucleotides read TGTGCCAGCTCACCTGCACAGGGAAATACGCAGTATTTT. The chain carries TRBV18 and TRBJ2-3; tentatively, D is TRBD1 (6 bases). With 3 bases removed from V and 7 bases from J, the gap between germline ends came to 11 bases. The V gene's germline CDR1 is KGHSH and CDR2 LQKENI. The CDR3 totals 13 residues.

The chain is built from TRBV19 and TRBJ1-2, with D possibly being TRBD1 (6 bases). Trimming shortened V by 6 bases and J by 4 bases, and 15 bases separated the two germline ends. Germline CDR1 is LNHDA and CDR2 is SQIVND (reference sequence). The CDR3 runs to 14 residues. The DNA for the CDR3 is TGTGCCAGTAGAACCGGGACATACAGCTATGGCTACACCTTC. This codes for CASRTGTYSYGYTF.

V usage is TRBV6-1 and J usage is TRBJ1-5, with D possibly being TRBD1 (6 bases). Trimming removed 0 bases from V and 9 bases from J, with 15 bases in between. The CDR3 is 15 amino acids. Germline CDR1 and CDR2: MNHNS and SASEGT. CDR3 nucleotides: TGTGCCAGCAGTGAAGCTCGGGACAAAGGGCGGCCCCAGCATTTT. Protein sequence: CASSEARDKGRPQHF.

The chain combines TRBV11-3 with TRBJ2-7; TRBD2 agrees at 9 bases. Trimming at V came to 4 bases and at J to 3 bases, leaving 4 bases not matched to a gene. The CDR3 is 14 amino acids. The germline CDR1 and CDR2 sequences are SGHNT and YENEEA. The CDR3: CASSSQAGGYEQYF. The CDR3 nucleotides read TGTGCCAGCAGCTCACAAGCGGGAGGCTACGAGCAGTACTTC.

V and J are TRBV30 and TRBJ2-2; 10 nucleotides align to TRBD2. The CDR3 sequence is 15 residues long. With 0 bases clipped from V and 6 bases from J, the junction kept 4 bases outside the gene matches. Germline-derived CDR1 and CDR2 are GTSNPN and SVGIG (reference sequence). CDR3 sequence (DNA): TGTGCCTGGAGTGTACGGAGCGGGGGGGCCGGGGAGCTGTTTTTT. It translates to CAWSVRSGGAGELFF.

The chain employs TRBV11-2 and TRBJ2-3; 12 nucleotides line up with TRBD2. Trimming at V came to 10 bases and at J to 6 bases, leaving 8 bases not matched to a gene. Germline V lookup: CDR1 SGHAT, CDR2 FQNNGV. This CDR3 contains 14 residues. CDR3 bases: TGTGCCACCAAACTAGCGGGGGGCTATGATACGCAGTATTTT. Translating it yields CATKLAGGYDTQYF.

This sequence joins TRBV19 and TRBJ1-5; 7 bases map to TRBD1. Germline V gene data show CDR1 as LNHDA and CDR2 as SQIVND (reference sequence). This CDR3 is built from 13 residues. Trimming took 10 bases from V and 6 from J; bases not matched to a gene: 9. In nucleotides, the CDR3 is TGTGCCACTTCGACAGGGATCGGTCAGCCCCAGCATTTT. Its protein product is CATSTGIGQPQHF.

V and J are TRBV5-1 and TRBJ1-1; the D is unclear. This CDR3 has 13 amino acids. Between the trimmed V and J ends, which lost 0 bases and 0 bases, there was a span of 3 bases. In germline, CDR1 is SGHRS, CDR2 YFSETQ. This CDR3 is CASSLALNTEAFF. CDR3 nucleotide sequence: TGCGCCAGCAGCTTGGCCCTGAACACTGAAGCTTTCTTT.

The chain is built from TRBV5-4 and TRBJ2-3; possible D gene TRBD2, 6 bases. Deletions cut 1 base from V and 1 base from J, with 10 bases between. CDR1 is SGHNT and CDR2 is YYREEE in the germline V gene (reference sequence). The CDR3 sequence is 15 residues long. DNA of the CDR3: TGTGCCAGCAGCTTGAGGAGGGGTGGCACAGATACGCAGTATTTT. Its translation is CASSLRRGGTDTQYF.

The V gene is TRBV5-4, the J gene TRBJ2-4, with a possible D match to TRBD1 (5 bases). V lost 1 base to trimming and J lost 4 bases, with 9 bases between them. The CDR3 runs 14 residues. Germline V gives CDR1 SGHNT, CDR2 YYREEE (reference sequence). The CDR3 sequence is CASSLFRDKNIQYF. CDR3 sequence (DNA): TGTGCCAGCAGCTTGTTCAGGGATAAAAACATTCAGTACTTC.

The genes are TRBV4-2 and TRBJ1-1; D not certain. Trimming removed 4 bases from V and 6 bases from J, with 18 bases in between. CDR1 is LGHNA and CDR2 is YNFKEQ in the germline V gene. The CDR3 contains 15 residues. In DNA form, the CDR3 reads TGTGCCAGCAGCCCACCGACCGGAGGGCGGGCTGAAGCTTTCTTT. Translating gives CASSPPTGGRAEAFF.

Here the CDR3 DNA reads TGCAGTGGGGACACTAATCAGCCCCAGCATTTT. This encodes CSGDTNQPQHF. The rearrangement joins TRBV20-1 to TRBJ1-5, with TRBD1 as a possible D gene (6 bases). CDR3 length: 11 residues. From germline, CDR1 is DFQATT and CDR2 SNEGSKA (reference sequence). The V gene lost 7 bases and the J gene lost 4 bases, with 8 bases spanning the gap.

In its sample, this clone was seen once. V and J are TRBV25-1 and TRBJ2-7; the match to TRBD1 covers 7 bases. The CDR3 runs 13 residues. The junction had 8 bases not matched to a gene; V was cut back by 6 bases and J by 6 bases. CDR1 and CDR2 from the germline V gene are MGHDK and SYGVNS. The CDR3 DNA reads as TGTGCCAGCAGCCCAGACAGGGTAGGCGAGCAGTACTTC. It specifies CASSPDRVGEQYF.

V gene TRBV11-2 combines with J gene TRBJ2-1, with TRBD2 as a possible D gene (6 bases). V was pared by 2 bases and J by 6 bases, with 17 bases between. Germline CDR1 reads SGHAT; CDR2 reads FQNNGV. This CDR3 region has 16 residues. The CDR3 sequence is CASSLFGGRASNEQFF. The CDR3 DNA reads TGTGCCAGCAGCTTATTCGGGGGACGGGCCTCCAATGAGCAGTTCTTC.

This chain uses TRBV5-4 with TRBJ2-7; D may be TRBD2 (7 bases). CDR1 and CDR2 (germline): SGHNT, YYREEE (reference sequence). The CDR3 has 15 residues. The germline V and J ends were trimmed by 1 base and 2 bases, with 13 bases remaining between them. The CDR3 DNA follows: TGTGCCAGCAGCTTGCAGACGGGGGGCCCCTACGAGCAGTACTTC. Amino acids: CASSLQTGGPYEQYF.

The chain has TRBV25-1 and TRBJ1-1, with TRBD1 as a possible D gene (6 bases). V was clipped by 6 bases and J by 4 bases, with 15 bases between them. This CDR3 is 14 amino acids long. Germline CDR1 and CDR2: MGHDK and SYGVNS. CDR3 amino acids: CASSRQAAGTEAFF. The CDR3 nucleotides are TGTGCCAGCAGCAGACAGGCAGCAGGCACTGAAGCTTTCTTT.

This chain links TRBV7-6 with TRBJ2-3; possibly TRBD1 for D (5 bases). Trimming removed 5 bases from V and 0 bases from J, with 9 bases in between. Germline V gives CDR1 SGHVS, CDR2 FNYEAQ. The CDR3 runs to 14 residues. CDR3 amino acids: CASSRTRSTDTQYF. As DNA, the CDR3 is TGTGCCAGCAGCCGGACACGAAGCACAGATACGCAGTATTTT.

V and J are TRBV6-5 and TRBJ2-5, with D possibly being TRBD2 (6 bases). The CDR3 is 14 residues long. From germline, CDR1 is MNHEY and CDR2 SVGAGI. The germline V and J ends were trimmed by 1 base and 7 bases, with 13 bases remaining between them. The CDR3 loop reads CASSYYQLAPTQYF. DNA for the CDR3: TGTGCCAGCAGTTACTACCAACTAGCACCGACCCAGTACTTC.

In its sample, this clone was seen a few times. The rearrangement joins TRBV5-6 to TRBJ2-5, with D possibly TRBD2 on 6 matching bases. Trimming shortened V by 0 bases and J by 4 bases, and 16 bases separated the two germline ends. The CDR3 is 16 residues long. Germline lookup yields CDR1 SGHDT and CDR2 YYEEEE. The DNA for the CDR3 is TGTGCCAGCAGCTTGGGGCCGAGGGGACTGGGAGAGACCCAGTACTTC. Its protein is CASSLGPRGLGETQYF.

This clone was seen a single time. This chain uses TRBV5-1 with TRBJ2-1; 10 nucleotides line up with TRBD2. The V and J ends lost 4 bases and 4 bases, in that order; junction bases with no gene match: 5. The CDR3 is 15 residues long. CDR1 is SGHRS and CDR2 is YFSETQ in the germline V gene. The CDR3 nucleotides are TGCGCCAGCAGCCTAACTAGCGGGGAGTACAATGAGCAGTTCTTC. Translation gives CASSLTSGEYNEQFF.

The V call is TRBV5-1, the J call TRBJ2-5; no clear D gene. The end of the DNA aligns better with TRBJ2-7, so the J call may be wrong. The CDR3 covers 13 residues. Germline CDR1 is SGHRS and CDR2 is YFSETQ. In DNA form, the CDR3 reads TGCGCCAGCAGCTTGGGTGTCTCCTACGAGCAGTACTTC. Translation: CASSLGVSYEQYF.

The gene calls are TRBV30 and TRBJ1-6; D gene uncertain. The V gene's germline CDR1 is GTSNPN and CDR2 SVGIG (reference sequence). V was cut by 4 bases and J by 7 bases, with 8 bases left in between. The CDR3 covers 12 residues. CDR3 amino acids: CAWTALNSPLHF. CDR3 in DNA: TGTGCCTGGACAGCCTTGAATTCACCCCTCCACTTT. Looking up the rest from reference TRBV30 and TRBJ1-6 gives the full variable domain: SQTIHQWPATLVQPVGSPLSLECTVEGTSNPNLYWYRQAAGRGLQLLFYSVGIGQISSEVPQNLSASRPQDRQFILSSKKLLLSDSGFYLCAWTALNSPLHFGNGTRLTVT.

CDR3 amino acids: CASSLGGGNQPQHF. CDR3 nucleotides: TGCGCCAGCAGCTTGGGAGGGGGGAATCAGCCCCAGCATTTT. The chain carries TRBV5-1 and TRBJ1-5; weak D call: TRBD1 (6 bases). The V gene's germline CDR1 is SGHRS and CDR2 YFSETQ. V lost 0 bases and J lost 4, with 8 bases in between. This CDR3 comprises 14 residues.

The CDR3 here is CASSSFLGDIQYF. The CDR3 DNA follows: TGCGCCAGCAGCTCCTTCCTGGGGGACATTCAGTACTTC. This chain links TRBV5-1 with TRBJ2-4; the D gene could be TRBD1 or TRBD2 (5 bases each). The germline gives CDR1 SGHRS, CDR2 YFSETQ. The CDR3 extends over 13 amino acids. The V gene lost 3 bases and the J gene lost 8 bases, with 12 bases spanning the gap.